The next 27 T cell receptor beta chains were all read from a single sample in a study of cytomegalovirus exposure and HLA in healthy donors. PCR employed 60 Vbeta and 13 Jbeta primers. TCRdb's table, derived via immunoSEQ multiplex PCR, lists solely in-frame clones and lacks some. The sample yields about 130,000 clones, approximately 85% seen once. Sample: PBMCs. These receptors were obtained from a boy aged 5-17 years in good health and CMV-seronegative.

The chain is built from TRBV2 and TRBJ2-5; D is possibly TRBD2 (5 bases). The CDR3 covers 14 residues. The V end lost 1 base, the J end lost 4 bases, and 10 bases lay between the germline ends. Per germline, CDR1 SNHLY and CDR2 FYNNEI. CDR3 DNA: TGTGCCAGCAGTGAAGAACTAGTAGGAGAGACCCAGTACTTC. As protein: CASSEELVGETQYF.

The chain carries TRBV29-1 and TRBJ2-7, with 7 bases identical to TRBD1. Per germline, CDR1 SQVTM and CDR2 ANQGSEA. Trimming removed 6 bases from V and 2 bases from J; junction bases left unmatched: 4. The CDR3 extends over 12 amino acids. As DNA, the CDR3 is TGCAGCGTCTGGACAGGCACCTACGAGCAGTACTTC. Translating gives CSVWTGTYEQYF.

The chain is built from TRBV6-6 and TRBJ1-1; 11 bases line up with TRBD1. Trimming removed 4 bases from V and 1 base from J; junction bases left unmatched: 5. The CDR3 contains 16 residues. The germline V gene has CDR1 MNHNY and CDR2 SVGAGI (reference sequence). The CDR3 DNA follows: TGTGCCAGCAGTTCCGGACAGGGGGCGCGGAACACTGAAGCTTTCTTT. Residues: CASSSGQGARNTEAFF.

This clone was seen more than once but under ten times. CDR3 loop: CASSKCSGISSYEQYF. CDR3 nucleotides: TGTGCCAGCAGCAAATGTAGCGGGATCAGCTCCTACGAGCAGTACTTC. The V call is TRBV21-1, the J call TRBJ2-7; no check of the table's D call, TRBD2, against the DNA was made. TRBV21-1 represents a pseudogene. CDR3 size: 16 residues.

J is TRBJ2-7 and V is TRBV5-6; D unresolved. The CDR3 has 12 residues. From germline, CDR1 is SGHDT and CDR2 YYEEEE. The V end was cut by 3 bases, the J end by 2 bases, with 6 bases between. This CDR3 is CASSSAAYEQYF. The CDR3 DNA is TGTGCCAGCAGCTCTGCAGCCTACGAGCAGTACTTC.

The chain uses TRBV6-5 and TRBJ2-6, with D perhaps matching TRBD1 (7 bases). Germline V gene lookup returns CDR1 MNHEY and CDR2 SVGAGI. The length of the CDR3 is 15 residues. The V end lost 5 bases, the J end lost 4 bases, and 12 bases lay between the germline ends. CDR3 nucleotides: TGTGCCAGCAGTCAGGGGGGATCAGGGGCCAACGTCCTGACTTTC. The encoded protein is CASSQGGSGANVLTF.

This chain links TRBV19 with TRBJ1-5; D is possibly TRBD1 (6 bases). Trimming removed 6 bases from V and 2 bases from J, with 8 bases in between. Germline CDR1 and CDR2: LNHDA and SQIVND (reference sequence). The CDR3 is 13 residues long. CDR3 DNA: TGTGCCAGTAGCCGACAGGGCAATCAGCCCCAGCATTTT. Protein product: CASSRQGNQPQHF.

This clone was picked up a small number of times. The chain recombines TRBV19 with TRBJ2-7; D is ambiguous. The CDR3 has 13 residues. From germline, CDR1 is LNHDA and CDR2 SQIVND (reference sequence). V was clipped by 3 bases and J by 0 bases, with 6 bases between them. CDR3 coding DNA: TGTGCCAGTAGTATCGGCGGCTCCTACGAGCAGTACTTC. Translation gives CASSIGGSYEQYF.

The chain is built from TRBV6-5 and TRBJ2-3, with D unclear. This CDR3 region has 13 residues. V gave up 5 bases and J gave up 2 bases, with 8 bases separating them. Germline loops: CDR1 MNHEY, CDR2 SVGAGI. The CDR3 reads CASSTTVTDTQYF. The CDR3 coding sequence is TGTGCCAGCAGTACCACAGTCACAGATACGCAGTATTTT.

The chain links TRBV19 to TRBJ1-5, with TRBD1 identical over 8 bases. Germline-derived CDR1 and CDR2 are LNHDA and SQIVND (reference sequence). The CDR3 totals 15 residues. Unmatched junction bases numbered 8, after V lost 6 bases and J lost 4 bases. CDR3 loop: CASRIRGTGNQPQHF. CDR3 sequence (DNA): TGTGCCAGTAGGATCCGGGGGACAGGAAATCAGCCCCAGCATTTT. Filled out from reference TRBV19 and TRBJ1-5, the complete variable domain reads DGGITQSPKYLFRKEGQNVTLSCEQNLNHDAMYWYRQDPGQGLRLIYYSQIVNDFQKGDIAEGYSVSREKKESFPLTVTSAQKNPTAFYLCASRIRGTGNQPQHFGDGTRLSIL.

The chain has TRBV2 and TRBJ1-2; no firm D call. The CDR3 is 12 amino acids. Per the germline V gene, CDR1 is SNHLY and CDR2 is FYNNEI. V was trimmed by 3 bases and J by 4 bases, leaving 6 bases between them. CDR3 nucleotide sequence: TGTGCCAGCAGTGAGGCAGGCTATGGCTACACCTTC. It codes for CASSEAGYGYTF.

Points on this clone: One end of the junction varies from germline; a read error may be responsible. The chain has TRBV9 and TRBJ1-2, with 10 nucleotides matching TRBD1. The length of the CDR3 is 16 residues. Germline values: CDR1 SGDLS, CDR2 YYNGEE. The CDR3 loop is CASSTHLTGGIDGYPF. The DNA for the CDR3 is TGTGCCAGCAGCACACATCTGACAGGGGGCATTGATGGCTACCCCTTC.

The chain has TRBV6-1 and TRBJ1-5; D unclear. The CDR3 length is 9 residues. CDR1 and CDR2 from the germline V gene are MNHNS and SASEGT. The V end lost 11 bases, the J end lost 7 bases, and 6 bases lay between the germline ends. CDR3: CAASQPQHF. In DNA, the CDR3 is TGTGCCGCTAGCCAGCCCCAGCATTTT.

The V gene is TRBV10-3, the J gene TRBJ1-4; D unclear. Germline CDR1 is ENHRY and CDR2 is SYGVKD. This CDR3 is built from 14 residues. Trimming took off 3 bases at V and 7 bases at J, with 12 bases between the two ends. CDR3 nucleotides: TGTGCCATCAGTGACAACGGTGGAGGTGAAAAACTGTTTTTT. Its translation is CAISDNGGGEKLFF.

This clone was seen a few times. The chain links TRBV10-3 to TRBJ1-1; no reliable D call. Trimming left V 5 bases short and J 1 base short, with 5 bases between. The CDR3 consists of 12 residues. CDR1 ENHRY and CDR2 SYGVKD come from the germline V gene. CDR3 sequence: CAISPRNTEAFF. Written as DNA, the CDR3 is TGTGCCATCAGTCCGAGGAACACTGAAGCTTTCTTT.

The CDR3 region is CASSYSGDSFNYGYTF. In DNA, the CDR3 is TGTGCCAGCAGTTACTCGGGGGACAGTTTCAACTATGGCTACACCTTC. V and J are TRBV6-6 and TRBJ1-2; 7 bases line up with TRBD1. J lost 2 bases, V lost 0 bases, and 6 bases had no gene match. Germline CDR1 MNHNY, CDR2 SVGAGI (reference sequence). The CDR3 sequence is 16 residues long.

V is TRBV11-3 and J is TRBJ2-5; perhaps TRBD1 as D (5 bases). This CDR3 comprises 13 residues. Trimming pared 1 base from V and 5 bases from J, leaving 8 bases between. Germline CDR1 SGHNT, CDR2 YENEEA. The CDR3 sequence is CASSLGQSETQYF. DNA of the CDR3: TGTGCCAGCAGCTTAGGACAGTCGGAGACCCAGTACTTC.

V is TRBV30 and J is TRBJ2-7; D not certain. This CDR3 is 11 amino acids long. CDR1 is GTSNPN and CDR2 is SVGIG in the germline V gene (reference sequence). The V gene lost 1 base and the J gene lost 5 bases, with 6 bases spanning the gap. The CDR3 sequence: CAWSARDEQYF. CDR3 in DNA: TGTGCCTGGAGTGCCCGCGACGAGCAGTACTTC.

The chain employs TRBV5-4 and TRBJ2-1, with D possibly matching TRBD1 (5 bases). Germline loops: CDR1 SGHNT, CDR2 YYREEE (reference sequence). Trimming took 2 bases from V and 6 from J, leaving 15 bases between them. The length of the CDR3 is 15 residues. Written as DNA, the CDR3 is TGTGCCAGCAGCTTTTCAGGACAAGGGATCAATGAGCAGTTCTTC. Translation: CASSFSGQGINEQFF. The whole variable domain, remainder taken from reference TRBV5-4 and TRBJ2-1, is ETGVTQSPTHLIKTRGQQVTLRCSSQSGHNTVSWYQQALGQGPQFIFQYYREEENGRGNFPPRFSGLQFPNYSSELNVNALELDDSALYLCASSFSGQGINEQFFGPGTRLTVL.

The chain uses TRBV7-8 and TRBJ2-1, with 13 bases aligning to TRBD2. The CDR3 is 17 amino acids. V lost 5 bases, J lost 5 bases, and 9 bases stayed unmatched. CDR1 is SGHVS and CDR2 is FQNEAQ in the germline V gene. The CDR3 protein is CASSNLGTSGANNEQFF. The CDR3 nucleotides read TGTGCCAGCAGCAATCTCGGGACTAGCGGGGCCAACAATGAGCAGTTCTTC.

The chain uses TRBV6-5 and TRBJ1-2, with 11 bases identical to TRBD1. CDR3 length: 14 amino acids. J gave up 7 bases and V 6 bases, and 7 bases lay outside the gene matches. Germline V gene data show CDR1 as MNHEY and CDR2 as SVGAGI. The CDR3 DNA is TGTGCCAGCAGAGGACAGGGGGCGCGAGGTGGCTACACCTTC. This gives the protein CASRGQGARGGYTF.

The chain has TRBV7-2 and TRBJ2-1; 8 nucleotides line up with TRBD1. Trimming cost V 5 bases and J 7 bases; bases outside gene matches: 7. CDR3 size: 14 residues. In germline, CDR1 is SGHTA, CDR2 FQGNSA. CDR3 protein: CASSPKQGENEQFF. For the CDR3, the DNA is TGTGCCAGCAGCCCCAAACAGGGGGAGAATGAGCAGTTCTTC.

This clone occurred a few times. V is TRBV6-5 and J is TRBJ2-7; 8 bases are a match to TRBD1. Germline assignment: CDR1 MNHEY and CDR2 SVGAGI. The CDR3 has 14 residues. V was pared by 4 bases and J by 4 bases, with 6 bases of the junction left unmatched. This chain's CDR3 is CASSSGQGRYEQYF. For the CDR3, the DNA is TGTGCCAGCAGTTCCGGACAGGGACGTTACGAGCAGTACTTC.

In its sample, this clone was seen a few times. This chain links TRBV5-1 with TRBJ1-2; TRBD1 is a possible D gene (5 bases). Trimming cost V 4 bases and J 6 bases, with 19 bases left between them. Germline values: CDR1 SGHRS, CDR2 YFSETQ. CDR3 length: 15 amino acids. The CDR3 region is CASSPHPDSRDGYTF. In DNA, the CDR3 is TGCGCCAGCAGCCCCCACCCCGACAGCCGAGATGGCTACACCTTC.

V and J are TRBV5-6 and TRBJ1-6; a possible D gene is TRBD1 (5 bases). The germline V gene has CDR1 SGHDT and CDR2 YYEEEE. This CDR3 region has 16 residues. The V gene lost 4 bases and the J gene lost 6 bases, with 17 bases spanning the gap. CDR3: CASSHLGRISNSPLHF. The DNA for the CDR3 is TGTGCCAGCAGCCACCTGGGGCGGATCAGTAATTCACCCCTCCACTTT.

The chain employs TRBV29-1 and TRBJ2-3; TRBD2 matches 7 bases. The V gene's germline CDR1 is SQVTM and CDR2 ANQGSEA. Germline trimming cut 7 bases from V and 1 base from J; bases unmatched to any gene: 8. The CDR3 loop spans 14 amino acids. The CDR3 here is CSARGRIGTDTQYF. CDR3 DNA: TGCAGCGCGCGCGGGAGAATCGGCACAGATACGCAGTATTTT.

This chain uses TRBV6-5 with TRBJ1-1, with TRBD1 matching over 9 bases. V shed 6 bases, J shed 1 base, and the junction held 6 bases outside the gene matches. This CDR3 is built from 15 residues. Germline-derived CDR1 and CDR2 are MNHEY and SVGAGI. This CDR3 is CASRGDRGGNTEAFF. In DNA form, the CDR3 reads TGTGCCAGCAGGGGTGACAGGGGGGGGAACACTGAAGCTTTCTTT.